This entry lists 20 T cell receptor beta chains sequenced from one sample in a study of blood T cell repertoires in COVID-19. Sequencing was performed with immunoSEQ multiplex PCR; in TCRdb, only in-frame clones are kept and a portion is missing. This sample has 100,000 to 130,000 clones, with about 88% found just once. Sequencing was performed on peripheral blood. The origin of the receptors is a human donor in a cohort sampled during active COVID-19.

The V and J genes are TRBV19 and TRBJ2-3; D is ambiguous. The CDR3 runs 13 residues. The germline V gene has CDR1 LNHDA and CDR2 SQIVND (reference sequence). Trimming removed 1 base at V and 1 base at J, with 3 bases between. As DNA, the CDR3 is TGTGCCAGTAGTATAGCGGGCACAGATACGCAGTATTTT. It codes for CASSIAGTDTQYF.

V gene TRBV5-1 combines with J gene TRBJ1-6; D may be TRBD1 (5 bases). Between the trimmed V and J ends, which lost 0 bases and 10 bases, there was a span of 14 bases. In germline, CDR1 is SGHRS, CDR2 YFSETQ. CDR3 size: 15 residues. For the CDR3, the DNA is TGCGCCAGCAGCTTGGATGGCCAGGGCCGCTCACCCCTCCACTTT. Its translation: CASSLDGQGRSPLHF. Full variable domain (outside the CDR3, taken from reference TRBV5-1 and TRBJ1-6): KAGVTQTPRYLIKTRGQQVTLSCSPISGHRSVSWYQQTPGQGLQFLFEYFSETQRNKGNFPGRFSGRQFSNSRSEMNVSTLELGDSALYLCASSLDGQGRSPLHFGNGTRLTVT.

V is TRBV5-1 and J is TRBJ1-2, with TRBD1 matching over 10 bases. Unmatched junction bases numbered 6, after V lost 1 base and J lost 3 bases. Per germline, CDR1 SGHRS and CDR2 YFSETQ. This CDR3 spans 16 amino acids. The CDR3 nucleotides are TGCGCCAGCAGCTTGTCGACAGGGGGCGTCTACTATGGCTACACCTTC. Encoded protein: CASSLSTGGVYYGYTF.

The chain joins TRBV11-2 to TRBJ2-1; perhaps TRBD1 as D (5 bases). V lost 1 base and J lost 8, with 12 bases in between. Germline loops: CDR1 SGHAT, CDR2 FQNNGV. The CDR3 runs to 14 residues. CDR3 residues: CASSLAVRVYEQFF. CDR3 in DNA: TGTGCCAGCAGCTTAGCTGTCAGGGTGTATGAGCAGTTCTTC.

This sequence joins TRBV7-6 and TRBJ2-7, with a tentative D call TRBD2 (7 bases). The length of the CDR3 is 16 residues. The germline gives CDR1 SGHVS, CDR2 FNYEAQ. V was shortened by 0 bases and J by 6 bases, with 18 bases between the two germline ends. Here the CDR3 DNA reads TGTGCCAGCAGCTTAGCGCCCGGCGGGGGCCTTCCCGAGCAGTACTTC. Translation gives CASSLAPGGGLPEQYF. Together with reference TRBV7-6 and TRBJ2-7, the CDR3 gives the full variable domain: GAGVSQSPRYKVTKRGQDVALRCDPISGHVSLYWYRQALGQGPEFLTYFNYEAQQDKSGLPNDRFSAERPEGSISTLTIQRTEQRDSAMYRCASSLAPGGGLPEQYFGPGTRLTVT.

This chain links TRBV5-1 with TRBJ2-7, with 9 bases fitting TRBD2. Germline V CDR1 and CDR2: SGHRS, YFSETQ. Trimming at V came to 4 bases and at J to 4 bases, leaving 9 bases not matched to a gene. This CDR3 spans 15 amino acids. CDR3 sequence (DNA): TGCGCCAGCAGCCAGAGCCCTAGCGGGGTGTACGAGCAGTACTTC. It specifies CASSQSPSGVYEQYF.

This chain uses TRBV5-1 with TRBJ2-3; 8 bases are a match to TRBD1. Germline CDR1 and CDR2: SGHRS and YFSETQ. V was pared by 4 bases and J by 4 bases, with 8 bases of the junction left unmatched. The length of the CDR3 is 15 residues. The CDR3 nucleotides read TGCGCCAGCAGCCTGCGGGACAGGAACTCAGATACGCAGTATTTT. It translates to CASSLRDRNSDTQYF.

V is TRBV28 and J is TRBJ2-4; D is unclear. Trimming pared 8 bases from V and 1 base from J, leaving 9 bases between. The V gene's germline CDR1 is MDHEN and CDR2 SYDVKM. The CDR3 is made up of 13 amino acids. The CDR3 region has the DNA TGTGCCAGCGCCGGTCCCGCCAAAAACATTCAGTACTTC. As protein: CASAGPAKNIQYF.

The chain links TRBV27 to TRBJ2-3; 11 nucleotides agree with TRBD2. Germline values: CDR1 MNHEY, CDR2 SMNVEV (reference sequence). The CDR3 has 14 residues. V lost 8 bases to trimming and J lost 2 bases; unmatched junction nucleotides: 3. The CDR3 sequence: CASSTSGNTDTQYF. The CDR3 DNA reads TGTGCCAGCTCGACTAGCGGGAACACAGATACGCAGTATTTT.

V gene TRBV30 combines with J gene TRBJ2-3, with D possibly TRBD1 on 6 matching bases. Germline assignment: CDR1 GTSNPN and CDR2 SVGIG (reference sequence). The germline V and J ends were trimmed by 4 bases and 3 bases, with 17 bases remaining between them. The CDR3 totals 15 residues. The CDR3 protein is CAWTADSTGTDTQYF. The CDR3 DNA follows: TGTGCCTGGACCGCGGACAGCACTGGTACAGATACGCAGTATTTT.

The V and J genes are TRBV7-9 and TRBJ2-7; D perhaps matches TRBD1 (6 bases). V gave up 1 base and J gave up 5 bases, with 15 bases separating them. Germline V lookup: CDR1 SEHNR, CDR2 FQNEAQ (reference sequence). The CDR3 length is 15 residues. CDR3 sequence: CASSLGSGRGHEQYF. As DNA, the CDR3 is TGTGCCAGCAGCTTAGGAAGCGGCAGGGGCCACGAGCAGTACTTC.

The gene calls are TRBV12-3 or TRBV12-4 and TRBJ2-1, with a weak D call TRBD2 (7 bases). The CDR3 runs to 13 residues. Trimming removed 6 bases from V and 7 bases from J, with 13 bases in between. CDR3 sequence reads: CASRRGAGNEQFF. The CDR3 DNA follows: TGTGCCAGCAGACGGGGGGCCGGGAATGAGCAGTTCTTC.

This rearrangement joins TRBV10-3 to TRBJ2-1; a possible D gene is TRBD2 (6 bases). The CDR3 length is 17 residues. Germline lookup yields CDR1 ENHRY and CDR2 SYGVKD. The V gene lost 3 bases and the J gene lost 0 bases, with 15 bases spanning the gap. The CDR3 sequence is CAISEPGLSDSYNEQFF. The CDR3 nucleotides read TGTGCCATCAGTGAACCCGGACTAAGCGACTCCTACAATGAGCAGTTCTTC.

The chain employs TRBV5-1 and TRBJ2-7; 10 bases fit TRBD1. The CDR3 has 16 residues. Germline trimming cut 4 bases from V and 2 bases from J; bases unmatched to any gene: 9. Germline lookup yields CDR1 SGHRS and CDR2 YFSETQ. CDR3 sequence (DNA): TGCGCCAGCAGCAATCCTCCCGGGACAGGGGCCTACGAGCAGTACTTC. It codes for CASSNPPGTGAYEQYF.

This rearrangement joins TRBV5-1 to TRBJ1-6, with D maybe TRBD1 (6 bases). The CDR3 runs 13 residues. Germline-derived CDR1 and CDR2 are SGHRS and YFSETQ. The V gene lost 0 bases and the J gene lost 11 bases, with 9 bases spanning the gap. CDR3 loop: CASSLEQGPPLHF. CDR3 nucleotides: TGCGCCAGCAGCTTGGAACAGGGACCACCCCTCCACTTT.

This clone was seen only once. The sample has other DNA sequences that encode this CDR3 too. This chain joins TRBV18 and TRBJ1-5; 9 bases fit TRBD1. CDR1 KGHSH and CDR2 LQKENI come from the germline V gene. The CDR3 sequence is 14 residues long. J lost 1 base, V lost 5 bases, and 0 bases had no gene match. The CDR3 is CASSGTGSNQPQHF. In DNA, the CDR3 is TGTGCCAGCTCAGGGACAGGGAGCAATCAGCCCCAGCATTTT.

The chain couples TRBV6-1 to TRBJ2-1; 15 positions agree with TRBD2. The CDR3 consists of 18 residues. Germline V CDR1 and CDR2: MNHNS, SASEGT. Trimming removed 4 bases from V and 4 bases from J; junction bases left unmatched: 8. CDR3 nucleotide sequence: TGTGCCAGCAGTGCCGGGACTAGCGGGGGGCTTGGATACAATGAGCAGTTCTTC. Its protein product is CASSAGTSGGLGYNEQFF.

The chain links TRBV6-5 to TRBJ1-5, with TRBD1 matching over 8 bases. Germline assignment: CDR1 MNHEY and CDR2 SVGAGI. V dropped 4 bases and J dropped 0; count of bases not matched to a gene: 2. This CDR3 comprises 15 residues. CDR3 DNA: TGTGCCAGCAGTTTGACAGGGGATAGCAATCAGCCCCAGCATTTT. Translating it yields CASSLTGDSNQPQHF.

The CDR3 protein is CASSVGQRETQYF. Written as DNA, the CDR3 is TGTGCCAGCAGCGTAGGCCAGCGAGAGACCCAGTACTTC. The V call is TRBV9, the J call TRBJ2-5; no firm D call. The CDR3 runs 13 residues. CDR1 and CDR2 from the germline V gene are SGDLS and YYNGEE. Trimming removed 0 bases from V and 4 bases from J, with 7 bases in between.

The chain recombines TRBV3-1 (or the pseudogene TRBV3-2) with TRBJ1-1; 8 bases align to TRBD1. The CDR3 contains 15 residues. V was pared by 5 bases and J by 0 bases, with 5 bases of the junction left unmatched. CDR1 is LGHDT and CDR2 is YNNKEL in the germline V gene (reference sequence). CDR3 amino acids: CASSSGQGLNTEAFF. Here the CDR3 DNA reads TGTGCCAGCAGCTCAGGACAGGGACTGAACACTGAAGCTTTCTTT.